Below, 18 T cell receptor beta chains from the same sample are listed, as sequenced in a study of cytomegalovirus exposure and HLA in healthy donors (dated by TCRdb to between 2016 and 2019). The library was made by the immunoSEQ multiplex PCR assay. A mixture of 60 forward primers for TCR Vbeta segments and 13 reverse primers for TCR Jbeta segments was used in the multiplex PCR. TCRdb took over this immuneACCESS table, retaining in-frame rearrangements with V and J assigned. Such tables are incomplete; in checked studies, under half of the missing clones stem from an unresolved V gene, and the remainder is unexplained. Recorded for this sample are 140,000 to 150,000 clones; 60% to 85% of them occurred a single time. Approximately 1.8% of the sample is taken by the ten largest. Sequencing input: PBMCs. The source is a man between 40 and 49 years old in good health and CMV-seronegative.

This chain uses TRBV19 with TRBJ2-3; D may be TRBD2 (5 bases). Looked up from germline, CDR1 is LNHDA and CDR2 is SQIVND (reference sequence). The CDR3 runs 14 residues. V was pared by 5 bases and J by 0 bases, with 9 bases between. In DNA, the CDR3 is TGTGCCAGTAGTCGAGAGGGTAGCACAGATACGCAGTATTTT. This encodes CASSREGSTDTQYF.

This clone was counted a few times. The chain combines TRBV28 with TRBJ1-5, with D tentatively TRBD1 (5 bases). Trimming stripped 2 bases from V and 1 base from J, with 18 bases between. The CDR3 sequence is 18 residues long. Germline V lookup: CDR1 MDHEN, CDR2 SYDVKM. The CDR3 spells CASSLRGRMGKSNQPQHF. CDR3 sequence (DNA): TGTGCCAGCAGTTTAAGGGGTCGTATGGGGAAAAGCAATCAGCCCCAGCATTTT.

This clone has a handful of counts. The chain recombines TRBV7-8 with TRBJ2-1, with D perhaps TRBD1 (6 bases). Germline V lookup: CDR1 SGHVS, CDR2 FQNEAQ. Trimming stripped 3 bases from V and 2 bases from J, with 8 bases between. The CDR3 has 14 residues. This CDR3 is CASSFYRAYNEQFF. The CDR3, as DNA: TGTGCCAGCAGCTTTTACAGGGCCTACAATGAGCAGTTCTTC.

The J gene is TRBJ2-5, the V gene TRBV7-9; D perhaps matches TRBD1 (6 bases). Germline values: CDR1 SEHNR, CDR2 FQNEAQ (reference sequence). There are 14 residues in the CDR3. The V end lost 5 bases, the J end lost 0 bases, and 10 bases lay between the germline ends. This CDR3 reads CASSPRTDQETQYF. Here the CDR3 DNA reads TGTGCCAGCAGCCCGCGGACAGACCAAGAGACCCAGTACTTC.

V and J are TRBV2 and TRBJ1-4, with 9 positions matching TRBD1. Unmatched junction bases numbered 4, after V lost 6 bases and J lost 5 bases. CDR1 SNHLY and CDR2 FYNNEI come from the germline V gene. CDR3 length: 14 residues. The CDR3 DNA sequence: TGTGCCAGCAGGGGACAGGGAGTGAATGAAAAACTGTTTTTT. It yields the protein CASRGQGVNEKLFF. Full variable domain (remainder filled in from reference TRBV2 and TRBJ1-4): EPEVTQTPSHQVTQMGQEVILRCVPISNHLYFYWYRQILGQKVEFLVSFYNNEISEKSEIFDDQFSVERPDGSNFTLKIRSTKLEDSAMYFCASRGQGVNEKLFFGSGTQLSVL.

This sequence joins TRBV6-5 and TRBJ1-1; D gene uncertain. This CDR3 is built from 13 residues. V gave up 0 bases and J gave up 4 bases, with 6 bases separating them. The germline CDR1 and CDR2 sequences are MNHEY and SVGAGI. Here the CDR3 DNA reads TGTGCCAGCAGTTACTCGACTGGCACTGAAGCTTTCTTT. Translating gives CASSYSTGTEAFF.

The V and J genes are TRBV18 and TRBJ1-5; the D gene is possibly TRBD1 (5 bases). Germline V CDR1 and CDR2: KGHSH, LQKENI. This CDR3 comprises 16 residues. V lost 3 bases and J 4 bases, leaving 16 bases between the germline ends. CDR3 sequence reads: CASSPGGSLINQPQHF. The DNA for the CDR3 is TGTGCCAGCTCACCCGGGGGGTCTTTAATAAATCAGCCCCAGCATTTT.

V gene TRBV7-2 combines with J gene TRBJ2-7; D possibly corresponds to TRBD2 (6 bases). Between the trimmed V and J ends, which lost 4 bases and 4 bases, there was a span of 11 bases. CDR1 is SGHTA and CDR2 is FQGNSA in the germline V gene. The CDR3 is 13 amino acids. For the CDR3, the DNA is TGTGCCAGCAGCTGGACTAAGCCTTACGAGCAGTACTTC. It specifies CASSWTKPYEQYF. The entire variable domain, with the rest obtained from reference TRBV7-2 and TRBJ2-7, is as follows: GAGVSQSPSNKVTEKGKDVELRCDPISGHTALYWYRQSLGQGLEFLIYFQGNSAPDKSGLPSDRFSAERTGGSVSTLTIQRTQQEDSAVYLCASSWTKPYEQYFGPGTRLTVT.

As for this clone: At one end, the junction sequence differs from germline, possibly due to a read error. Different DNA sequences within this sample yield the same CDR3. V gene TRBV7-6 combines with J gene TRBJ2-7; TRBD1 agrees at 7 bases. The CDR3 consists of 14 residues. Germline assignment: CDR1 SGHVS and CDR2 FNYEAQ. The CDR3 DNA reads TGCGCCAGCAGCTTAGCGTCCAGGGGGAAAGAGCAGTACTTC. Encoded protein: CASSLASRGKEQYF.

The rearrangement joins TRBV4-1 to TRBJ2-5; the D gene is possibly TRBD1 (6 bases). The J call may be faulty, since TRBJ2-7 better matches the DNA end. CDR3 length equals 17 residues. The germline V gene encodes CDR1 MGHRA and CDR2 YSYEKL. CDR3 nucleotide sequence: TGCGCCAGCAGCCAGTTTAGGGGCGCCAGGGGCTCCTACGAGCAGTACTTC. The encoded protein is CASSQFRGARGSYEQYF.

This chain links TRBV27 with TRBJ2-5; TRBD2 matches 8 bases. Trimming removed 5 bases from V and 4 bases from J; junction bases left unmatched: 9. Germline V gene data show CDR1 as MNHEY and CDR2 as SMNVEV (reference sequence). The CDR3 is 15 amino acids. CDR3 DNA sequence: TGTGCCAGCAGTAATTGGCGGGAGGAAGGAGAGACCCAGTACTTC. Translated, it gives CASSNWREEGETQYF.

This sequence joins TRBV27 and TRBJ1-1; D not certain. In germline, CDR1 is MNHEY, CDR2 SMNVEV (reference sequence). This CDR3 region has 17 residues. V lost 6 bases and J 1 base, leaving 21 bases between the germline ends. For the CDR3, the DNA is TGTGCCAGCAGCCCGGTCGTGACTTGGTTTTCGAACACTGAAGCTTTCTTT. Amino acids: CASSPVVTWFSNTEAFF.

The chain is built from TRBV12-5 and TRBJ2-7, with D possibly TRBD1 on 6 matching bases. This CDR3 comprises 15 residues. Trimming took 4 bases from V and 2 from J, leaving 15 bases between them. Germline CDR1 reads LGHNT; CDR2 reads FRNRAP. The DNA of the CDR3 is TGTGCTAGTGGTTCCCGGACAGATTCAACCTACGAGCAGTACTTC. Translation: CASGSRTDSTYEQYF.

The V and J genes are TRBV10-3 and TRBJ2-7, with 7 bases that match TRBD1. J was trimmed by 5 bases and V by 6 bases; bases with no gene match: 4. CDR1 and CDR2 (germline): ENHRY, SYGVKD. The CDR3 has 12 amino acids. This chain's CDR3 is CAISPGTDEQYF. Here the CDR3 DNA reads TGTGCCATCAGCCCAGGGACAGACGAGCAGTACTTC.

This clone was seen a single time. The rearrangement links TRBV28 to TRBJ2-7; the match to TRBD2 covers 8 bases. Unmatched junction bases numbered 11, after V lost 6 bases and J lost 4 bases. Germline V CDR1 and CDR2: MDHEN, SYDVKM. The CDR3 has 15 residues. CDR3 nucleotide sequence: TGTGCCAGCAGCCCTAAGGCGGGAGGTTGGTACGAGCAGTACTTC. Amino acids: CASSPKAGGWYEQYF.

The V call is TRBV29-1, the J call TRBJ2-5, with 7 bases fitting TRBD1. The length of the CDR3 is 13 residues. With 7 bases clipped from V and 4 bases from J, the junction kept 9 bases outside the gene matches. Germline V gene lookup returns CDR1 SQVTM and CDR2 ANQGSEA. The CDR3 sequence is CSASGTEGETQYF. The DNA for the CDR3 is TGCAGCGCCTCCGGGACAGAGGGAGAGACCCAGTACTTC.

This chain connects TRBV19 to TRBJ2-7, with a weak D call TRBD1 (6 bases). The V and J ends lost 6 bases and 4 bases respectively, with 13 bases between them. The CDR3 extends over 13 amino acids. Germline assignment: CDR1 LNHDA and CDR2 SQIVND (reference sequence). CDR3 region: CASSIDRSYEQYF. CDR3 in DNA: TGTGCCAGTAGCATCGACAGGTCTTACGAGCAGTACTTC.

The V gene is TRBV5-4, the J gene TRBJ2-7; D is perhaps TRBD2 (6 bases). Germline V gives CDR1 SGHNT, CDR2 YYREEE (reference sequence). The CDR3 runs to 14 residues. V was trimmed by 3 bases and J by 1 base, leaving 11 bases between them. CDR3 sequence: CASSSAGGSYEQYF. CDR3 coding DNA: TGTGCCAGCAGCTCAGCTGGGGGGTCCTACGAGCAGTACTTC.